The clone carrying this TCR beta chain was seen repeatedly, ten times or more. This sample stems from a study of metastatic and nonmetastatic thyroid tumors. TCRdb ran MiXCR on the PCR reads. Of roughly 59,000 clones in the sample, about 17% were seen once. Patients were all untreated before their thyroid surgery. The germline V gene encodes CDR1 DFQATT and CDR2 SNEGSKA (reference sequence). V was pared by 0 bases and J by 7 bases, with 11 bases of the junction left unmatched. This CDR3 comprises 15 residues. This receptor was identified in a male donor with papillary thyroid cancer or a benign thyroid nodule (not recorded which). Some clones in this sample may be carry-over from other donors' samples. The specimen sequenced was blood. This sequence joins TRBV20-1 and TRBJ1-1; 7 nucleotides match TRBD1. CDR3 sequence reads: CSAREARGTANEAFF. The CDR3 nucleotides are TGCAGTGCTAGAGAGGCAAGGGGGACAGCTAATGAAGCTTTCTTT.